A single sample is the source of the 8 T cell receptor beta chains below, sequenced in a study of beta chain features in type 1 diabetes. What was sequenced were expressed TCRB transcripts, since all of the isolated RNA had been reverse transcribed. Method: immunoSEQ multiplex PCR; TCRdb's copy keeps in-frame clones and lacks some. The top ten clones hold 0.05% to 0.065% of a sample with around 500,000 clones, roughly 31% of them seen once. Material for sequencing was naive CD4+ T cells from blood. These receptors came from a man aged 18 to 30 in good health.

The chain carries TRBV4-1 and TRBJ1-4, with D unresolved. This CDR3 is 12 amino acids long. Germline V gene lookup returns CDR1 MGHRA and CDR2 YSYEKL. Trimming stripped 3 bases from V and 8 bases from J, with 7 bases between. Here the CDR3 reads CASSHVREKLFF. CDR3 nucleotides: TGCGCCAGCAGCCATGTTCGGGAAAAACTGTTTTTT.

The chain has TRBV18 and TRBJ2-1; 9 nucleotides align to TRBD2. V shed 3 bases and J 2 bases; nucleotides not matched to a gene: 8. This CDR3 comprises 17 residues. CDR1 and CDR2 from the germline V gene are KGHSH and LQKENI. CDR3 nucleotides: TGTGCCAGCTCACCGGGAGCGGGAGGTCTCGCCTACAATGAGCAGTTCTTC. Translated, it gives CASSPGAGGLAYNEQFF. Full variable domain (rest looked up from reference TRBV18 and TRBJ2-1): NAGVMQNPRHLVRRRGQEARLRCSPMKGHSHVYWYRQLPEEGLKFMVYLQKENIIDESGMPKERFSAEFPKEGPSILRIQQVVRGDSAAYFCASSPGAGGLAYNEQFFGPGTRLTVL.

This clone was found a few times. The V and J genes are TRBV15 and TRBJ2-5; D uncertain. V gave up 3 bases and J gave up 4 bases, with 6 bases separating them. CDR1 LNHNV and CDR2 YYDKDF come from the germline V gene (reference sequence). This CDR3 is built from 12 residues. CDR3 nucleotides: TGTGCCACCAGCAGCTCGCCAGAGACCCAGTACTTC. The encoded protein is CATSSSPETQYF.

The CDR3 DNA reads as TGTGCCAGCAGCGCAAATGAGCAGTTCTTC. Translated, it gives CASSANEQFF. The rearrangement joins TRBV7-9 to TRBJ2-1; no firm D call. Germline lookup yields CDR1 SEHNR and CDR2 FQNEAQ (reference sequence). This CDR3 has 10 residues. V lost 5 bases, J lost 7 bases, and 3 bases lay in between.

Comments on this clone: Relative to the germline gene, one junction end is altered; a read error may explain this. The rearrangement uses TRBV27 and TRBJ2-6; maybe TRBD1 (5 bases). CDR3 length: 14 amino acids. The germline V gene has CDR1 MNHEY and CDR2 SMNVEV (reference sequence). The CDR3 here is CASSLWVGANGLTF. Written as DNA, the CDR3 is TGTGCCAGCAGTTTATGGGTTGGGGCCAACGGCCTGACTTTC.

The chain recombines TRBV10-2 with TRBJ2-1; TRBD1 matches at 9 bases. The CDR3 has 13 amino acids. CDR1 WSHSY and CDR2 SAAADI come from the germline V gene. J lost 8 bases, V lost 6 bases, and 5 bases had no gene match. The CDR3 sequence: CASRRQGEDEQFF. The CDR3 nucleotides are TGCGCCAGCAGAAGACAGGGGGAGGATGAGCAGTTCTTC.

This clone was counted a few times. The DNA of the CDR3 is TGTGCCAGCAGCCCAGGTGCGGGCTTTGGAAACACCATATATTTT. This translates into CASSPGAGFGNTIYF. The rearrangement uses TRBV7-2 and TRBJ1-3; D is uncertain. The CDR3 covers 15 residues. Germline CDR1 and CDR2: SGHTA and FQGNSA. Trimming cost V 5 bases and J 3 bases, with 14 bases left between them.

This clone has only a few counts. The CDR3 bases are TGTGCCAGCAGCTTGGGGACTAGCGGCCAAGAGACCCAGTACTTC. Protein: CASSLGTSGQETQYF. The rearrangement uses TRBV5-6 and TRBJ2-5; 10 positions agree with TRBD2. The CDR3 sequence is 15 residues long. Trimming took 0 bases from V and 1 from J; bases not matched to a gene: 0. Germline V gene data show CDR1 as SGHDT and CDR2 as YYEEEE.